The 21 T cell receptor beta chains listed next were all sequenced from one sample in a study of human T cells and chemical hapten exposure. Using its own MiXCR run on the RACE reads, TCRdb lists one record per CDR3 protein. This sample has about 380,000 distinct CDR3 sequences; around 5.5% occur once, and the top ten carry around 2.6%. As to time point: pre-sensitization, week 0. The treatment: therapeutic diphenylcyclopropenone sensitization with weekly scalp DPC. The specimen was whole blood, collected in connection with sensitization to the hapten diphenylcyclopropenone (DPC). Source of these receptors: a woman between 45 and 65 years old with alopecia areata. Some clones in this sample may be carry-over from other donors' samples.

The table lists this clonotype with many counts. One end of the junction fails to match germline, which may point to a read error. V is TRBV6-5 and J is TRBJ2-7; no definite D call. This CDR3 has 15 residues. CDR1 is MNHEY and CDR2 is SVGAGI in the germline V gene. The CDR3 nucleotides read TGTGCCAGCAGTCACTCCCAGCTTGGGCACTACGAGCAGTACTTC. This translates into CASSHSQLGHYEQYF.

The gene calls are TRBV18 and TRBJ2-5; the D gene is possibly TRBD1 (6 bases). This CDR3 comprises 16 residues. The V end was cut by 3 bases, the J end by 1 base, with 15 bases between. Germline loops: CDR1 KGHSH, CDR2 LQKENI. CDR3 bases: TGTGCCAGCTCACCGCAGGAGGACAGAGTCCAAGAGACCCAGTACTTC. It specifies CASSPQEDRVQETQYF.

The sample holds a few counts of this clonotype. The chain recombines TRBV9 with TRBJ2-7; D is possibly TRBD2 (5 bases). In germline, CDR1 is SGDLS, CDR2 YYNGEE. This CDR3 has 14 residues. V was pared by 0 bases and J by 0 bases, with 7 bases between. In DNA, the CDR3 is TGTGCCAGCAGCGTAGATCGGGGCTCCTACGAGCAGTACTTC. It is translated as CASSVDRGSYEQYF.

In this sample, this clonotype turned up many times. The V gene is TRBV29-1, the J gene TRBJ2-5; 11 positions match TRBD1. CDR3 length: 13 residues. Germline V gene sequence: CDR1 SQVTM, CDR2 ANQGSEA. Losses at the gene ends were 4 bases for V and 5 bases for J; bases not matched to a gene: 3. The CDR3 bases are TGCAGCGTTGGGACAGGGGGCGCCGAGACCCAGTACTTC. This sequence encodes CSVGTGGAETQYF.

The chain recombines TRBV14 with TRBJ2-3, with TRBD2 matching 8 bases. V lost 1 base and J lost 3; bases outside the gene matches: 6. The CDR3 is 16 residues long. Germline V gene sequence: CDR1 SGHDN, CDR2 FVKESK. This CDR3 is CASSQGSGSWTDTQYF. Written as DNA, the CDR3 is TGTGCCAGCAGCCAAGGGAGCGGGAGTTGGACAGATACGCAGTATTTT.

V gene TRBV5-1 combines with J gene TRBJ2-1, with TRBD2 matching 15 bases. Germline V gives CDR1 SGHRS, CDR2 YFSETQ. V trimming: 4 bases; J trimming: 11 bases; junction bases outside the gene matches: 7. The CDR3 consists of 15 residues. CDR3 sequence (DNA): TGCGCCAGCAGCCCCGAGGGACTAGCGGGGGGCCAGCAGTTCTTC. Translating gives CASSPEGLAGGQQFF. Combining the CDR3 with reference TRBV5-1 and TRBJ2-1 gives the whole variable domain KAGVTQTPRYLIKTRGQQVTLSCSPISGHRSVSWYQQTPGQGLQFLFEYFSETQRNKGNFPGRFSGRQFSNSRSEMNVSTLELGDSALYLCASSPEGLAGGQQFFGPGTRLTVL.

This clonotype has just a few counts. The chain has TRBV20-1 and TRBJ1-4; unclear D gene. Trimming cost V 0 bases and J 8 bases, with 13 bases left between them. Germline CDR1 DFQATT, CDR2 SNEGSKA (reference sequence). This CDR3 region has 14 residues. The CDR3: CSARDPSEREKLFF. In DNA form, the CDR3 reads TGCAGTGCTAGAGATCCTAGTGAAAGGGAAAAACTGTTTTTT.

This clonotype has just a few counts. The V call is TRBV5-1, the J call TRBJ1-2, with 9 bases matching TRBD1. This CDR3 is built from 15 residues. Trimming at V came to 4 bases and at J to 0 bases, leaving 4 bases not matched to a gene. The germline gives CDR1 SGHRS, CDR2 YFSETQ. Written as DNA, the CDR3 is TGCGCCAGCAGCGAAGGGACAGGGCCTAACTATGGCTACACCTTC. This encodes CASSEGTGPNYGYTF.

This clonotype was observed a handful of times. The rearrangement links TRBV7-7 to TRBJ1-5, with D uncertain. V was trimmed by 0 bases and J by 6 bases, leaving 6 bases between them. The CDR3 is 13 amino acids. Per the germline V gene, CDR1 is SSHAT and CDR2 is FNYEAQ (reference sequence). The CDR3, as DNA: TGTGCCAGCAGCTTAGCGTTCGGTCAGCCCCAGCATTTT. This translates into CASSLAFGQPQHF.

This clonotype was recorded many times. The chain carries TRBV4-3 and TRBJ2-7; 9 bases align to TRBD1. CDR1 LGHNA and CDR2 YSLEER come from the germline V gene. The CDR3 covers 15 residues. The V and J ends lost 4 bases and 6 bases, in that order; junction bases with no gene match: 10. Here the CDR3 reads CASSPDPGQGVEQYF. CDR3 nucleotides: TGCGCCAGCAGCCCAGATCCGGGACAGGGAGTCGAGCAGTACTTC.

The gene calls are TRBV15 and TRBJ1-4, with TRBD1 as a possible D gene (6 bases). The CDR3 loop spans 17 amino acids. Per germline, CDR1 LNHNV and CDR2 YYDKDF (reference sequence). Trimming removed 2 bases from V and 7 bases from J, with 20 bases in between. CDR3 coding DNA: TGTGCCACCAGCAGACTTGATGGGGGGCAAGGAAGTGAAAAACTGTTTTTT. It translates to CATSRLDGGQGSEKLFF.

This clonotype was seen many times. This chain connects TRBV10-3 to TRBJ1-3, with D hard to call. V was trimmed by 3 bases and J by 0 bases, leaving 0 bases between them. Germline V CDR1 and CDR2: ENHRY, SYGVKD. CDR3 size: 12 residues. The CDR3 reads CAISDSGNTIYF. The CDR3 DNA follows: TGTGCCATCAGTGACTCTGGAAACACCATATATTTT.

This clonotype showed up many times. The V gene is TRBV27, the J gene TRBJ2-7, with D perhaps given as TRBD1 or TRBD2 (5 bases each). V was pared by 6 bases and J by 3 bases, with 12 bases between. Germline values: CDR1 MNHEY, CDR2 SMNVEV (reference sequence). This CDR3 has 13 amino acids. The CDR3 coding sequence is TGTGCCAGCAGCCACGGGACGGGCTACGAGCAGTACTTC. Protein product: CASSHGTGYEQYF.

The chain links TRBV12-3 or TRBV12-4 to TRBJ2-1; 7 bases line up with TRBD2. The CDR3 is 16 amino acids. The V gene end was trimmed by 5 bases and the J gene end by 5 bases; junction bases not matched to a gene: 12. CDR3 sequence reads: CASSPSRAGVDNEQFF. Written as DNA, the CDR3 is TGTGCCAGCAGTCCCTCTAGGGCGGGAGTTGACAATGAGCAGTTCTTC.

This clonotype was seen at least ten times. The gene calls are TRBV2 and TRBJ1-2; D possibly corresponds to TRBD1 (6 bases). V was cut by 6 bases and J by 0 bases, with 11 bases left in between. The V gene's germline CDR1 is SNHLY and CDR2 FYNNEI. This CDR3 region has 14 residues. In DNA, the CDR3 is TGTGCCAGCAGCCGACAGGAGACTAACTATGGCTACACCTTC. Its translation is CASSRQETNYGYTF.

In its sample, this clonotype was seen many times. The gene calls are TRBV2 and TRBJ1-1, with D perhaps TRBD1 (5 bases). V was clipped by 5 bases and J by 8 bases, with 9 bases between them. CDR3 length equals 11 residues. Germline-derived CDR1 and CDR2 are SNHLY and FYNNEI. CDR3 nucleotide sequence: TGTGCCAGCAGTACAGGATCCGAAGCTTTCTTT. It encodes CASSTGSEAFF.

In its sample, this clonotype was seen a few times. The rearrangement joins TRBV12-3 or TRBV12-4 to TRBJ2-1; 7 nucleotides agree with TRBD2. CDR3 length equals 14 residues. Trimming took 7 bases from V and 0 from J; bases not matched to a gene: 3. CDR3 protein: CASTGGLSYNEQFF. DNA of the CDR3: TGTGCCAGCACGGGAGGCCTCTCCTACAATGAGCAGTTCTTC.

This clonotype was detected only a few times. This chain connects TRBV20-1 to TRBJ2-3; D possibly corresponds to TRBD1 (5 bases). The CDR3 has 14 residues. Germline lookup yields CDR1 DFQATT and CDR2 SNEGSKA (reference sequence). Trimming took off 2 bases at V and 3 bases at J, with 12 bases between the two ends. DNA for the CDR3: TGCAGTGCTAGAAGGCCGGACAATACAGATACGCAGTATTTT. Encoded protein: CSARRPDNTDTQYF.

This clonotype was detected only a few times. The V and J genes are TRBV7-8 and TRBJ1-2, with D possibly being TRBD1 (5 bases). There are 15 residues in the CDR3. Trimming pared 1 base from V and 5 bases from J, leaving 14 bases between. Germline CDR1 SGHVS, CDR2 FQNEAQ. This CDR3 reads CASSLGGQAGYGYTF. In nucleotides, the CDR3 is TGTGCCAGCAGCTTAGGAGGGCAGGCAGGGTATGGCTACACCTTC.

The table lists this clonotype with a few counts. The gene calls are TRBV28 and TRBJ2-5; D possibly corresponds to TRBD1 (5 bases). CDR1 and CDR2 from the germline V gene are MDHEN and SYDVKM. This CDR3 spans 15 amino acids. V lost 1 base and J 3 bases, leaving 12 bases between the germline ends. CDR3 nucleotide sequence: TGTGCCAGCAGTTTATTTACAGGCGTCAAAGAGACCCAGTACTTC. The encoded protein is CASSLFTGVKETQYF. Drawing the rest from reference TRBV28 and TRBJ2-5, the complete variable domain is DVKVTQSSRYLVKRTGEKVFLECVQDMDHENMFWYRQDPGLGLRLIYFSYDVKMKEKGDIPEGYSVSREKKERFSLILESASTNQTSMYLCASSLFTGVKETQYFGPGTRLLVL.

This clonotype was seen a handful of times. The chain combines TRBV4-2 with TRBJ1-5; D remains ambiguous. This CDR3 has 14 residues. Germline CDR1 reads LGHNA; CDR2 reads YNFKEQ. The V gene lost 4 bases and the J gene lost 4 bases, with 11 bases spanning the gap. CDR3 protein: CASSPRGENQPQHF. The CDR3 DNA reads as TGTGCCAGCAGCCCGCGGGGAGAAAATCAGCCCCAGCATTTT.